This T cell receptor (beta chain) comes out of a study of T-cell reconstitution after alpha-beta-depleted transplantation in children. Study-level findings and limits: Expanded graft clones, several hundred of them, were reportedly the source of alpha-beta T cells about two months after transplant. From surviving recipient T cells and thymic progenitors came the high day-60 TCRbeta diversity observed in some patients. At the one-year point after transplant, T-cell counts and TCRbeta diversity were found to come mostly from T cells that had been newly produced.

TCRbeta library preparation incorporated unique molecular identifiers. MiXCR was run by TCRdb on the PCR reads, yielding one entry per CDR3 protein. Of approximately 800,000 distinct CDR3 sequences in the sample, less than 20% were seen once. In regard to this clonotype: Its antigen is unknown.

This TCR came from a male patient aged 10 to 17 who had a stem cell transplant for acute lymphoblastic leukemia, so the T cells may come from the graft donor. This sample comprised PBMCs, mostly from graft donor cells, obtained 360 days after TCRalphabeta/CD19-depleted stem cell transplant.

For the CDR3, the DNA is TGTGCCAGCCGGGACACCCTCGGGGACGAGCAGTACTTC. It yields the protein CASRDTLGDEQYF. The chain has TRBV19 and TRBJ2-7; D may be TRBD1 (6 bases). CDR1 and CDR2 from the germline V gene are LNHDA and SQIVND (reference sequence). Trimming shortened V by 9 bases and J by 5 bases, and 17 bases separated the two germline ends. This CDR3 is built from 13 residues.